The 17 T cell receptor beta chains below come from one sample, sequenced in a study of T cells after yellow fever vaccination. MiXCR was run by TCRdb on the 5' RACE reads, yielding one entry per CDR3 protein. The repertoire holds some 30,000 distinct CDR3 sequences, with around 4.3% as singletons. The source was CD8+ T cells sorted from PBMCs, collected 5 days after the yellow fever booster vaccination. The receptors were sampled from a young man who received the YFV17D yellow fever vaccine.

In this sample, this clonotype turned up many times. This sequence joins TRBV7-9 and TRBJ2-7; either TRBD1 or TRBD2 may fit D (5 bases each). The germline CDR1 and CDR2 sequences are SEHNR and FQNEAQ (reference sequence). This CDR3 is 12 amino acids long. The germline V and J ends were trimmed by 3 bases and 5 bases, with 8 bases remaining between them. CDR3 sequence (DNA): TGTGCCAGCAGCTTGGGACCTGACGAGCAGTACTTC. Its translation: CASSLGPDEQYF. Full variable domain (rest looked up from reference TRBV7-9 and TRBJ2-7): DTGVSQNPRHKITKRGQNVTFRCDPISEHNRLYWYRQTLGQGPEFLTYFQNEAQLEKSRLLSDRFSAERPKGSFSTLEIQRTEQGDSAMYLCASSLGPDEQYFGPGTRLTVT.

This clonotype was counted ten times or more. The chain has TRBV10-3 and TRBJ2-7; TRBD1 might be the D (6 bases). Germline-derived CDR1 and CDR2 are ENHRY and SYGVKD. CDR3 length: 13 residues. Trimming took off 7 bases at V and 3 bases at J, with 13 bases between the two ends. CDR3 loop: CAINHDRIYEQYF. Here the CDR3 DNA reads TGTGCCATCAATCACGACAGGATCTACGAGCAGTACTTC.

This clonotype was seen many times. The J gene is TRBJ2-1, the V gene TRBV5-6; 9 bases are shared with TRBD1. CDR1 SGHDT and CDR2 YYEEEE come from the germline V gene. Losses at the gene ends were 4 bases for V and 10 bases for J; bases not matched to a gene: 6. The CDR3 is made up of 13 amino acids. CDR3 nucleotide sequence: TGTGCCAGCAGCCCCGGGACAGGGTACGAGCAGTTCTTC. It specifies CASSPGTGYEQFF.

This clonotype was seen ten or more times. This sequence may be a read error, since a much larger clone differs from it by one base. As DNA, the CDR3 is TGTGCCATCAGTACTGGGCCCGATGCCAACGAGCAGTACTTC. Its protein product is CAISTGPDANEQYF. The rearrangement uses TRBV10-3 and TRBJ2-7, with no clear D. Trimming shortened V by 5 bases and J by 5 bases, and 16 bases separated the two germline ends. Germline CDR1 is ENHRY and CDR2 is SYGVKD. CDR3 size: 14 residues.

This clonotype was picked up many times. The gene calls are TRBV28 and TRBJ2-1; D uncertain. Germline values: CDR1 MDHEN, CDR2 SYDVKM. This CDR3 contains 12 residues. The ends were cut back, 2 bases at V and 6 bases at J, with 5 bases in the middle. This CDR3 is CASSLGSNEQFF. CDR3 coding DNA: TGTGCCAGCAGTTTAGGCAGCAATGAGCAGTTCTTC. Combining the CDR3 with reference TRBV28 and TRBJ2-1 gives the whole variable domain DVKVTQSSRYLVKRTGEKVFLECVQDMDHENMFWYRQDPGLGLRLIYFSYDVKMKEKGDIPEGYSVSREKKERFSLILESASTNQTSMYLCASSLGSNEQFFGPGTRLTVL.

This clonotype was found many times. The J gene is TRBJ2-7, the V gene TRBV23-1; D possibly corresponds to TRBD1 (6 bases). TRBV23-1 is noted as an ORF with a role that remains uncertain. The CDR3 consists of 15 residues. Trimming stripped 4 bases from V and 5 bases from J, with 18 bases between. CDR3 loop: CASSRGKGGRHEQYF. In DNA form, the CDR3 reads TGCGCCAGCAGTCGGGGGAAAGGGGGACGCCACGAGCAGTACTTC.

This clonotype has just a few counts. J is TRBJ2-7 and V is TRBV19, with 10 bases fitting TRBD2. The CDR3 sequence is 13 residues long. V was pared by 8 bases and J by 2 bases, with 3 bases of the junction left unmatched. The germline gives CDR1 LNHDA, CDR2 SQIVND (reference sequence). The CDR3 loop is CASSGLAAYEQYF. In nucleotides, the CDR3 is TGTGCCAGTTCTGGACTAGCGGCCTACGAGCAGTACTTC. Based on the CDR3 plus reference TRBV19 and TRBJ2-7, the full variable domain is DGGITQSPKYLFRKEGQNVTLSCEQNLNHDAMYWYRQDPGQGLRLIYYSQIVNDFQKGDIAEGYSVSREKKESFPLTVTSAQKNPTAFYLCASSGLAAYEQYFGPGTRLTVT.

This clonotype was recorded many times. The chain couples TRBV5-4 to TRBJ2-2; D not certain. V was trimmed by 7 bases and J by 2 bases, leaving 6 bases between them. This CDR3 region has 12 residues. The germline CDR1 and CDR2 sequences are SGHNT and YYREEE (reference sequence). The CDR3 is CASESNTGELFF. Written as DNA, the CDR3 is TGTGCCAGCGAATCCAACACCGGGGAGCTGTTTTTT.

This clonotype was detected many times. V and J are TRBV19 and TRBJ2-1; 11 bases map to TRBD2. The length of the CDR3 is 14 residues. CDR1 and CDR2 (germline): LNHDA, SQIVND (reference sequence). J lost 4 bases, V lost 7 bases, and 3 bases had no gene match. The CDR3 protein is CASTLAGGYNEQFF. DNA for the CDR3: TGTGCCAGTACATTAGCGGGAGGGTACAATGAGCAGTTCTTC.

On this clonotype itself: This may be a read error: a much more frequent sequence differs by one nucleotide. This chain uses TRBV6-5 with TRBJ2-7; 8 bases are shared with TRBD1. The V gene end was trimmed by 4 bases and the J gene end by 4 bases; junction bases not matched to a gene: 3. This CDR3 is built from 13 residues. Germline CDR1 and CDR2: MNHEY and SVGAGI. In DNA, the CDR3 is TGTGCCAGCAGTTCTCGGGACAGGTACGAGCAGTACTTC. Protein product: CASSSRDRYEQYF.

In its sample, this clonotype was seen many times. The chain employs TRBV5-1 and TRBJ2-1, with D tentatively TRBD1 or TRBD2 (5 bases each). CDR3 size: 16 residues. V lost 2 bases and J 9 bases, leaving 21 bases between the germline ends. CDR1 and CDR2 (germline): SGHRS, YFSETQ. The CDR3 bases are TGCGCCAGCAGCTTTTTCTGGACGCTGGTGGGGGTTGAGCAGTTCTTC. It translates to CASSFFWTLVGVEQFF.

In its sample, this clonotype was seen many times. The chain has TRBV6-5 and TRBJ2-3; D tentatively fits TRBD1 or TRBD2 (5 bases each). The germline CDR1 and CDR2 sequences are MNHEY and SVGAGI. Deletions cut 1 base from V and 0 bases from J, with 8 bases between. The CDR3 length is 15 residues. DNA of the CDR3: TGTGCCAGCAGTTACTGGGGCGGGAGCACAGATACGCAGTATTTT. Its translation is CASSYWGGSTDTQYF.

This clonotype has at least ten counts. The genes are TRBV28 and TRBJ2-7, with D perhaps matching TRBD1 (5 bases). The germline CDR1 and CDR2 sequences are MDHEN and SYDVKM. CDR3 length: 17 residues. V gave up 3 bases and J gave up 7 bases, with 25 bases separating them. CDR3 DNA sequence: TGTGCCAGCAGTTTTCCCAGGGTAGGGTTTGTCGAAGGGGAGCAGTACTTC. Protein: CASSFPRVGFVEGEQYF.

The sample holds many counts of this clonotype. The chain is built from TRBV6-5 and TRBJ2-7; 10 positions agree with TRBD1. V lost 0 bases, J lost 3 bases, and 8 bases stayed unmatched. The CDR3 is made up of 17 amino acids. Looked up from germline, CDR1 is MNHEY and CDR2 is SVGAGI. This CDR3 reads CASSYSTETGGFYEQYF. In DNA, the CDR3 is TGTGCCAGCAGTTACTCGACGGAGACAGGGGGCTTCTACGAGCAGTACTTC.

There are many counts of this clonotype. The chain has TRBV28 and TRBJ2-5; D is uncertain. CDR3 length: 12 residues. V lost 3 bases and J 1 base, leaving 3 bases between the germline ends. The V gene's germline CDR1 is MDHEN and CDR2 SYDVKM. CDR3 nucleotide sequence: TGTGCCAGCAGTTTTCCCCAAGAGACCCAGTACTTC. Amino acid sequence: CASSFPQETQYF.

CDR3 protein: CASSPGLAGAKGDEQYF. The CDR3 DNA is TGTGCCAGCAGCCCCGGACTAGCGGGGGCGAAGGGGGACGAGCAGTACTTC. This chain joins TRBV7-8 and TRBJ2-7, with 13 bases identical to TRBD2. The CDR3 loop spans 17 amino acids. CDR1 and CDR2 (germline): SGHVS, FQNEAQ. V trimming: 5 bases; J trimming: 5 bases; junction bases outside the gene matches: 12.

The table lists this clonotype with many counts. The chain has TRBV27 and TRBJ2-3, with 8 bases that match TRBD2. CDR1 and CDR2 (germline): MNHEY, SMNVEV (reference sequence). The J segment lost 6 bases and the V segment lost 4 bases, leaving 9 bases of the junction unmatched. This CDR3 has 15 residues. CDR3 loop: CASSSPTGGPDTQYF. The DNA for the CDR3 is TGTGCCAGCAGTTCCCCCACGGGAGGGCCGGATACGCAGTATTTT.